Sequencing of this TCR beta chain was carried out in a study of shared clonotypes between healthy human individuals (TCRdb year 2020). Looking at the study overall: The cohort included three men and a couple of women between 18 and 49 years of age. For each donor, three plates each were used for CD4 naive and CD4 memory, two plates were used for CD8 naive, and one plate was used for CD8 memory. Blood TCR repertoires of 5 or 6 healthy adults were deeply sequenced to estimate repertoire size and the extent of clonotype sharing between individuals. Different laboratories and diverse techniques were used to prepare libraries and sequence TCR repertoires, to increase sequencing depth and limit assay-specific biases. Leukapheresis yielded between about 0.94 and 9.5 billion PBMCs per donor.

Including the terminal cysteine and phenylalanine, the CDR3 comprises 17 residues. The retained sequence is limited to the CDR3, 51 bases, with the frame set at the first base. The germline V gene (reference sequence) specifies MNHEY as CDR1 and SMNVEV as CDR2. V loses 6 bases at its end and J loses 0 bases; junction bases beyond the gene matches: 11. Results the study describes overall, beyond this receptor: Only blood was sampled, and tissue TCR repertoires likely differ from those in blood. Compared with non-shared clonotypes, clonotypes shared by all four sorted-subset donors had higher generation probabilities. Even with the large sequencing depth, rarefaction of the sorted-subset datasets indicated that sequencing was incomplete. When a few donors were compared, the shared fraction of clonotypes was roughly 5% for naive CD4, 3.5% to 4% for naive CD8, 2% to 2.5% for memory CD4, and around 0.4% for memory CD8. The genetic and exposure-history diversity represented was limited by the small number of donors. Based on pairwise subsampling, the degree of clonotype sharing among donors was expected to be affected by sequencing depth. Estimated clonotype richness was generally larger for naive than for memory subsets.

Using the deep immunoSEQ assay, TCR CDR3 regions were amplified from genomic DNA by multiplex PCR. Genomic DNA extracted from each cell subset was distributed evenly over all wells of several immunoSEQ 96-well plates, and each plate served as one replicate. For sorted subsets, approximately 210 ng genomic DNA, equal to some 28,000 T cell genomes, was loaded into each replicate PCR. The purified libraries were quantified using a Qubit 3.0 fluorometer, sized with a Bioanalyzer 2100, and then quantified again using the KAPA Library Quantification kit. Every immunoSEQ 96-well plate was sequenced on a separate single-read 150-cycle Illumina NextSeq 550 flow cell. Concerning the study's data processing: Because only junctional sequences without quality scores were contained in the immunoSEQ output, filtering matching that applied to full-length reads could not be performed. Sequences were annotated with PyIR, a Python wrapper for IgBLAST v1.9, using IMGT germline references to assign V/J genes and CDR3. Reads with weak V/J assignments (E-value above 1e-6), missing CDR3, stop codons, out-of-frame junctions, or ambiguous translated residues were removed. V3J clonotypes were defined as sequences sharing an identical inferred V gene, J gene, and CDR3 amino acid sequence. Percentage overlap between repertoires was calculated by dividing the number of shared unique clonotypes by the size of the smaller repertoire. RTK rarefaction, the Chao1 estimator, and Recon v2.1 estimates of unobserved clonotypes were used to assess repertoire richness. For all TCRbeta clonotypes obtained by the gDNA method from a few donors, generation probabilities were computed with OLGA. Not all clones reach the TCRdb copy of this immuneACCESS table, which keeps in-frame sequences only. Checked studies attribute under half of the gap to unresolved V genes and leave the rest unexplained. V and J calls and clone size are as listed in that table; D and trimming were resolved from the DNA. Across this sample there are approximately 810,000 clones, with 92% seen only once. The top ten constitute about 25% of the sample.

Comment on this clone: No cognate antigen has been identified for it. No base qualities exist here, and no much larger clone lies one base off it.

CD8 naive samples were obtained by positive selection for CCR7 among CD45RO-negative cells, yielding a CD45RA+CCR7+ population from which TemRA cells were excluded. The donors were healthy, HIV-negative adults with no recently reported acute infections or vaccinations. Every donor was a Caucasian adult living in Nashville, Tennessee, USA. After blood collection by leukapheresis, PBMCs were isolated using Ficoll-Histopaque density gradient centrifugation and then cryopreserved in the vapor phase of liquid nitrogen. Analytical flow cytometry was used to check the purity and quantity of each magnetically sorted T cell population. Each sorted fraction had its genomic DNA isolated and then quantified by UV absorbance on a Nanodrop 2000c.

The V and J genes are TRBV27 and TRBJ1-3, with 7 bases in between that match TRBD1. The sample consisted of naive CD8+ T cells sorted from blood. Taken with the paper, the label for cell subset or site translates to: CD45RA+CCR7+. The TCR sequence derives from a man aged 25-40 years in good health. DNA sequence: TGTGCCAGCAGCCCCCGTATGGACAGGCCCTCTGGAAACACCATATATTTT. It encodes CASSPRMDRPSGNTIYF.